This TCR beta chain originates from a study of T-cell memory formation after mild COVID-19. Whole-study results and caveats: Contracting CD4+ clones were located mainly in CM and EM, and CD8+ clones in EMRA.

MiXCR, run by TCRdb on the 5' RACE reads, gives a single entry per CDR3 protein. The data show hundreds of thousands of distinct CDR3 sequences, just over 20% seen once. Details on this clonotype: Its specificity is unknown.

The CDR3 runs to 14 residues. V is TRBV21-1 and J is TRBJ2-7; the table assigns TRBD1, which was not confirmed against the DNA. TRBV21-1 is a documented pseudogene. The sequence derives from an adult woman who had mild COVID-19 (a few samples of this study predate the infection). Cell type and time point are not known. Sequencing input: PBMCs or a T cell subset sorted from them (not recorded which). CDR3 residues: CASTWDRESREQYF. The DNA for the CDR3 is TGTGCCAGCACCTGGGACCGGGAAAGTAGGGAGCAGTACTTC.